This T cell receptor (beta chain) was obtained from a study of response to subunit inactivated influenza vaccine. The study, taken as a whole, reports: There was a suggestion from the authors that each seasonal influenza vaccination recruits few new T cells.

This clonotype was recorded many times. Its antigen is unidentified. TCRdb reprocessed the RT-PCR reads with MiXCR, giving one entry per CDR3 protein. This table holds hundreds of thousands of distinct CDR3 sequences, less than 8% found once. V lost 5 bases and J 6 bases, leaving 14 bases between the germline ends. The V gene's germline CDR1 is LGHDT and CDR2 YNNKEL (reference sequence). The CDR3 has 13 amino acids. The sequence was obtained from a man between 50 and 69 years old who received an inactivated influenza vaccine. The V call is TRBV3-1, the J call TRBJ2-7; D possibly corresponds to TRBD2 (6 bases). The sample consisted of PBMCs from blood, taken roughly 24 months after vaccination. CDR3 bases: TGTGCCAGCAGCGCCAACTCGGGGGTCGAGCAGTACTTC. Its protein is CASSANSGVEQYF.